This T cell receptor beta chain originates from a study of OX40 agonist ivuxolimab in advanced cancers. A note on the overall study: The costimulatory receptor OX40 (CD134) was targeted by ivuxolimab, a fully human IgG2 agonistic monoclonal antibody. Intravenous ivuxolimab was administered to patients every 2 weeks at six dose levels: 0.01, 0.1, 0.3, 1.5, 3 and 10 mg/kg. Of the roughly 52 dose-escalation patients, hepatocellular carcinoma was present in about 20, melanoma in approximately 15, renal cell carcinoma in 9 and head and neck cancer in 9. In the dose-escalation cohort, more than 75% of patients were male, and the mean age was approximately 60 years, with a range of roughly 20 to 80. Prior anti-PD-1, anti-PD-L1 or anti-CTLA-4 therapy was permitted, and checkpoint inhibitors had been received by around 39% of dose-escalation patients. Partial responses were achieved by three dose-escalation patients, of whom one had hepatocellular carcinoma and two had cutaneous melanoma. The point of sequencing TCRbeta in the periphery was to test whether ivuxolimab changed TCR sequence diversity and drove clonal T-cell expansion. The paper reports the monotherapy dose-escalation portion (N of about 50 patients) of the phase I ivuxolimab trial. Paper-wide results and their limitations: Clonal expansion of both CD4+ and CD8+ blood T cells was observed from baseline to week 6 at doses 0.1 to 3.0 mg/kg. Partial responders in the 0.1-3.0 mg/kg groups had among the lowest normalized peripheral clonal expansion, especially among CD8+ T cells. The antigen specificity of the peripheral T cells that underwent clonal expansion was not determined. After ivuxolimab, CD8+ T cells had more expanded clones than CD4+ T cells on average. Low levels of normalized T-cell clonal expansion were also seen in some patients who did not respond.

The CDR3 sequence holds 13 residues, the cysteine and phenylalanine included. Of all the DNA, just the CDR3 is kept, 39 bases in frame from base 1. The germline V gene gives CDR1 as SGHAT and CDR2 as FQNNGV. V drops 5 bases and J drops 8 bases, leaving 15 bases in between. For sequencing of the TCRbeta CDR3 region, genomic DNA was extracted from the sorted cells. The immunoSEQ Assay was used to sequence the TCRbeta CDR3 regions. Here the immuneACCESS table is served through TCRdb, limited to in-frame sequences with V and J called. Missing clones are a known gap in these copies; in checked studies unresolved V genes cover under half, and the rest lacks a known reason. The sample table lists fewer than 70,000 clones, over 65% of them with a count of one. The ten top clones hold 3% to 3.5% of the sample. Patients with autoimmune disease history or receiving systemic immunosuppression were excluded from the trial. In every dose cohort, peripheral blood was drawn for TCR sequencing at baseline, cycle 4 day 1, and cycle 7 day 1. The samples were taken from a phase I, first-in-human, multicenter, open-label dose-escalation trial of ivuxolimab. Adults with locally advanced or metastatic melanoma, renal cell carcinoma, hepatocellular carcinoma or head and neck squamous cell carcinoma were enrolled in the trial. Before TCR sequencing, CD4+ T cells and CD8+ T cells from peripheral blood were sorted into separate populations.

About this clone: It has no known antigen specificity. Per-base qualities were not stored, and no clone one base away is much larger.

Material: CD4+ or CD8+ T cells sorted from blood, obtained in a trial of the OX40 agonist ivuxolimab. The origin of this receptor is an adult with an advanced solid tumor such as melanoma, head and neck, liver or kidney cancer. The chain is made from TRBV11-2 and TRBJ1-1, with no confidently assigned D gene. The CDR3 is CASSPEGGREAFF. The sequenced DNA is TGTGCCAGCAGCCCGGAGGGTGGCCGGGAAGCTTTCTTT.